The clone carrying this T cell receptor (beta chain) was seen only a few times. TCRdb reprocessed the RT-PCR reads via MiXCR and lists one record per CDR3 protein. The table shows roughly 550,000 distinct CDR3 sequences, with approximately 24% occurring only once. This record belongs to a study of response to subunit inactivated influenza vaccine. V lost 5 bases to trimming and J lost 7 bases, with 23 bases between them. Germline loops: CDR1 DFQATT, CDR2 SNEGSKA (reference sequence). This CDR3 contains 15 residues. This sample was shared with a second study, whose subject was T cells expressing NK-cell markers. From that study: TCR beta libraries carry UMIs added by 5'RACE template switching.

Sequenced material: CD4+ T cells sorted from PBMCs, taken roughly 13 days after vaccination. This TCR was sampled from a man aged 45-65 years who received an inactivated influenza vaccine. The rearrangement uses TRBV20-1 and TRBJ1-2, with D tentatively TRBD1 (6 bases). CDR3 region: CSAPIRDNNRFGYTF. DNA for the CDR3: TGCAGTGCTCCCATCCGGGACAATAATCGTTTTGGCTACACCTTC.